This is a list of T cell receptor beta chains from one sample in a study of T cell repertoires in cytomegalovirus infection. TCRdb used MiXCR to reprocess the reads, holding one entry per CDR3 protein. The sample lists over 40,000 distinct CDR3 sequences; roughly 18% were seen once. Their specific antigens are unknown. Here the sequenced sample was CD8+ T cells from cultured PBMCs, taken from culture after CMV antigen stimulation. These TCRs come from a human donor in good health (CMV status not recorded). Some clones in this sample may be carry-over from other donors' samples. CDR3s include the opening cysteine and the closing phenylalanine or tryptophan. A D gene is named only where the DNA matches it firmly. Some rows have no size entry. The others give once, few or many, or a class for an expanded clone.

d_gene | abundance | j_gene | v_gene | CDR3aa | CDR3nt
TRBD1 | - | TRBJ2-7 | TRBV6-5 | CASSYSQGADEQYF | TGTGCCAGCAGTTACAGCCAGGGGGCGGACGAGCAGTACTTC
TRBD1 | many | TRBJ2-7 | TRBV5-6 | CASRLGTVNSYEQYF | TGTGCCAGCAGACTCGGGACAGTCAACTCCTACGAGCAGTACTTC
- | few | TRBJ2-1 | TRBV6-2/TRBV6-3 | CASSYQPGPGVGNTVEQFF | TGTGCCAGCAGTTACCAGCCGGGACCAGGCGTGGGGAACACAGTTGAGCAGTTCTTC
- | - | TRBJ2-2 | TRBV6-5 | CASSYHGTGELFF | TGTGCCAGCAGTTACCACGGCACCGGGGAGCTGTTTTTT
TRBD1 | - | TRBJ2-7 | TRBV27 | CASSFFNLGTGDYEQYF | TGTGCCAGCAGTTTTTTTAACCTCGGGACAGGGGACTACGAGCAGTACTTC
TRBD2 | many | TRBJ2-1 | TRBV12-3/TRBV12-4 | CASSQAGEGEQFF | TGTGCCAGCAGCCAAGCGGGGGAGGGTGAGCAGTTCTTC
TRBD2 | many | TRBJ2-3 | TRBV5-5 | CASSLGSGGPNTDTQYF | TGTGCCAGCAGCTTGGGGAGCGGGGGGCCAAATACAGATACGCAGTATTTT
TRBD1 | many | TRBJ1-1 | TRBV6-1 | CASSEATGRGSAEAFF | TGTGCCAGCAGTGAAGCGACAGGCAGGGGGTCGGCTGAAGCTTTCTTT
- | many | TRBJ2-5 | TRBV6-1 | CASRRLVQETQYF | TGTGCCAGCAGAAGACTAGTTCAAGAGACCCAGTACTTC
- | - | TRBJ2-4 | TRBV7-9 | CASSSTVDIQYF | TGTGCCAGCAGTTCTACTGTGGACATTCAGTACTTC
- | few | TRBJ2-2 | TRBV20-1 | CSARRTIGVGTTGELFF | TGCAGTGCTAGACGGACCATCGGGGTTGGAACCACCGGGGAGCTGTTTTTT
- | few | TRBJ2-3 | TRBV6-2/TRBV6-3 | CASSYGVDTDTQYF | TGTGCCAGCAGTTACGGTGTAGACACAGATACGCAGTATTTT
- | many | TRBJ2-7 | TRBV6-6 | CASSSRTDSYEQYF | TGTGCCAGCAGTTCCCGGACGGACTCCTACGAGCAGTACTTC
TRBD1 | - | TRBJ2-3 | TRBV7-2 | CASSSDRGYSDTQYF | TGTGCCAGCAGCTCAGACAGGGGGTACTCAGATACGCAGTATTTT
- | many | TRBJ1-1 | TRBV12-3/TRBV12-4 | CASSSVAGVSPPEAFF | TGTGCCAGCAGTTCCGTTGCGGGGGTGAGTCCCCCTGAAGCTTTCTTT
TRBD2 | many | TRBJ2-1 | TRBV7-2 | CASSLPATSGRAKEQFF | TGTGCCAGCAGCTTACCTGCGACTAGCGGGAGGGCCAAAGAGCAGTTCTTC
TRBD2 | - | TRBJ2-1 | TRBV5-1 | CASSLRLAGVNEQFF | TGCGCCAGCAGCTTGCGACTAGCGGGAGTCAATGAGCAGTTCTTC
- | few | TRBJ2-2 | TRBV3-1 | CASSRTLSTGELFF | TGTGCCAGCAGTCGGACCCTCTCGACCGGGGAGCTGTTTTTT
- | many | TRBJ2-3 | TRBV7-3 | CASSLTGTDTQYF | TGTGCCAGCAGCTTAACGGGAACAGATACGCAGTATTTT
TRBD2 | many | TRBJ2-7 | TRBV5-1 | CATWGETSDSYEQYF | TGCGCCACCTGGGGGGAGACTAGCGACTCCTACGAGCAGTACTTC
- | - | TRBJ1-2 | TRBV6-5 | CASSYSGGYISWGYTF | TGTGCCAGCAGTTACTCGGGGGGTTACATCTCCTGGGGCTACACCTTC
- | many | TRBJ1-5 | TRBV7-2 | CASSSPLQPQHF | TGTGCCAGCAGCTCTCCCTTACAGCCCCAGCATTTT
- | - | TRBJ2-2 | TRBV12-3/TRBV12-4 | CASSSGPAGELVF | TGTGCCAGCAGTTCCGGTCCCGCCGGGGAGCTGGTTTTT
- | - | TRBJ1-3 | TRBV12-3/TRBV12-4 | CALTRNSGNTIYF | TGTGCCTTAACCCGGAACTCTGGAAACACCATATATTTT
- | - | TRBJ2-1 | TRBV9 | CASSAYGGNEQFF | TGTGCCAGCAGCGCGTACGGGGGCAATGAGCAGTTCTTC
- | many | TRBJ2-1 | TRBV11-3 | CASSPPQGAYNEQFF | TGTGCCAGCAGCCCCCCCCAGGGAGCCTACAATGAGCAGTTCTTC
- | - | TRBJ2-7 | TRBV5-6 | CASTKRTGEQYF | TGTGCCAGCACCAAGAGGACGGGCGAGCAGTACTTC
- | - | TRBJ1-3 | TRBV28 | CASSKETTGNTIYF | TGTGCCAGCTCTAAGGAGACGACTGGAAACACCATATATTTT
- | - | TRBJ1-5 | TRBV6-1 | CASSSLMTDSNQPQHF | TGTGCCAGCAGTTCGCTTATGACAGATAGCAATCAGCCCCAGCATTTT